Presented here are 6 T cell receptor beta chains from one specimen sequenced in a study of liver allograft versus peripheral blood T cells. Background on the study: Within transplanted livers, the T cell receptor repertoires were examined and compared against the repertoires present in the peripheral blood of liver transplant recipients.

MiXCR, run by TCRdb on the reads, gives a single entry per CDR3 protein. The table has about 7,000 distinct CDR3 sequences, approximately 15% seen once. The receptors were sampled from a human patient who had a liver transplant. The graft donor may be the source of some T cells.

This rearrangement joins TRBV7-2 to TRBJ1-4; 8 bases are shared with TRBD1. Germline CDR1 is SGHTA and CDR2 is FQGNSA. The CDR3 extends over 15 amino acids. With 3 bases clipped from V and 3 bases from J, the junction kept 3 bases outside the gene matches. In DNA, the CDR3 is TGTGCCAGCAGCTTGTACAGGGGGTCTAATGAAAAACTGTTTTTT. Translated, it gives CASSLYRGSNEKLFF.

The chain links TRBV14 to TRBJ1-1; possibly TRBD1 for D (5 bases). Germline V gene sequence: CDR1 SGHDN, CDR2 FVKESK. CDR3 length: 15 residues. The ends were cut back, 6 bases at V and 2 bases at J, with 16 bases in the middle. The CDR3 bases are TGTGCCAGCAGTCTGCTGGGGACGACTAACACTGAAGCTTTCTTT. It translates to CASSLLGTTNTEAFF.

There are many counts of this clonotype. This sequence joins TRBV19 and TRBJ1-5; TRBD1 aligns across 9 bases. The germline gives CDR1 LNHDA, CDR2 SQIVND (reference sequence). The CDR3 runs to 13 residues. With V trimmed by 10 bases and J by 7 bases, 8 bases remained unmatched. The CDR3 spells CATDTGGRQPQHF. In DNA form, the CDR3 reads TGTGCCACCGATACAGGGGGCCGGCAGCCCCAGCATTTT.

This clonotype counts as medium-sized (0.01 to 0.1%). This sequence joins TRBV24-1 and TRBJ2-1, with 8 bases identical to TRBD1. Germline loops: CDR1 KGHDR, CDR2 SFDVKD. The CDR3 is made up of 16 amino acids. J lost 0 bases, V lost 4 bases, and 4 bases had no gene match. The CDR3 bases are TGTGCCACCAGTGAAGCCGGGACAGGCTCCTACAATGAGCAGTTCTTC. It yields the protein CATSEAGTGSYNEQFF.

The rearrangement joins TRBV25-1 to TRBJ1-1; the D gene is possibly TRBD1 (5 bases). CDR3 size: 13 residues. Germline CDR1 reads MGHDK; CDR2 reads SYGVNS. The V end lost 6 bases, the J end lost 4 bases, and 12 bases lay between the germline ends. The CDR3 DNA follows: TGTGCCAGCAGCCCCGGAGGGGCCACTGAAGCTTTCTTT. Its protein product is CASSPGGATEAFF.

This clonotype is medium-sized in the sample. The CDR3 coding sequence is TGTGCCAGCAGTCCGACAGGGGGCCTGGACGGCGGGGAGCTGTTTTTT. Amino acids: CASSPTGGLDGGELFF. The V and J genes are TRBV6-5 and TRBJ2-2; 10 bases are shared with TRBD1. The germline CDR1 and CDR2 sequences are MNHEY and SVGAGI. V shed 5 bases, J shed 7 bases, and the junction held 10 bases outside the gene matches. The CDR3 totals 16 residues.